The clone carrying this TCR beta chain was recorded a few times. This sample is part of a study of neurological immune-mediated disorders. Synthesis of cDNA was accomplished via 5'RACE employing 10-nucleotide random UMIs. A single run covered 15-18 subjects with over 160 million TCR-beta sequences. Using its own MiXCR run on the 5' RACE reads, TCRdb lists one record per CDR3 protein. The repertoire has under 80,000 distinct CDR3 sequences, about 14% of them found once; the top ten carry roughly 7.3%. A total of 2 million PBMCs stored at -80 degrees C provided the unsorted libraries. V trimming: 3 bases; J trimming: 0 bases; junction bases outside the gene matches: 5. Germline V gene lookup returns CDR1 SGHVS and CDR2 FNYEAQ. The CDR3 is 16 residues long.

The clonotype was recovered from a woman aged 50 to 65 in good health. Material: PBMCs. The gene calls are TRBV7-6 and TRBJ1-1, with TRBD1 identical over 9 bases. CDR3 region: CASSLAGQGMNTEAFF. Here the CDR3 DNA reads TGTGCCAGCAGCTTGGCAGGACAGGGGATGAACACTGAAGCTTTCTTT.